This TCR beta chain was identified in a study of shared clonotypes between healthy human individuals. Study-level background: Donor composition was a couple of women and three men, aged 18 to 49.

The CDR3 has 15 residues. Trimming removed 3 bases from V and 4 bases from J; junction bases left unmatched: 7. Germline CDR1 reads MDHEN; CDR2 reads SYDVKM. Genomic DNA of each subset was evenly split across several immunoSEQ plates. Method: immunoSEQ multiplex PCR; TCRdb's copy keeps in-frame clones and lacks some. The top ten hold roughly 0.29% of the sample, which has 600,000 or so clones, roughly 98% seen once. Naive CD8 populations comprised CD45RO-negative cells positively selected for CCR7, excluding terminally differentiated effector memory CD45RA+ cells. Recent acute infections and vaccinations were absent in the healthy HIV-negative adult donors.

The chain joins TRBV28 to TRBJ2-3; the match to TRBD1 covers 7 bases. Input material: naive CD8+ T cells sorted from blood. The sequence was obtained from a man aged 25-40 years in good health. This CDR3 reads CASSFRDRVADTQYF. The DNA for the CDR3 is TGTGCCAGCAGTTTCCGCGACAGGGTTGCAGATACGCAGTATTTT.